The 17 T cell receptor beta chains reported below all come from one sample, sequenced in a study of T cells after yellow fever vaccination. One entry per CDR3 protein results from TCRdb running MiXCR on the 5' RACE reads. The data contain some 390,000 distinct CDR3 sequences, approximately 19% of them singletons. Material: PBMCs, obtained before the yellow fever booster vaccination. Source of these receptors: a young man who received the YFV17D yellow fever vaccine.

This clonotype has more than one count but fewer than ten. The gene calls are TRBV27 and TRBJ2-5; D is perhaps TRBD1 (6 bases). This CDR3 spans 14 amino acids. The ends were cut back, 2 bases at V and 5 bases at J, with 12 bases in the middle. CDR1 is MNHEY, CDR2 SMNVEV, per germline (reference sequence). CDR3 amino acids: CASSLRRGMETQYF. The DNA of the CDR3 is TGTGCCAGCAGTTTACGTAGGGGGATGGAGACCCAGTACTTC.

V usage is TRBV28 and J usage is TRBJ2-3, with no clear D. V lost 3 bases, J lost 8 bases, and 9 bases lay in between. CDR3 length: 12 amino acids. Germline CDR1 reads MDHEN; CDR2 reads SYDVKM. The DNA of the CDR3 is TGTGCCAGCAGTTTGAAGGCTAGTACGCAGTATTTT. Its protein product is CASSLKASTQYF.

The V call is TRBV4-1, the J call TRBJ2-5; D is possibly TRBD2 (6 bases). The V end lost 0 bases, the J end lost 2 bases, and 10 bases lay between the germline ends. The CDR3 covers 15 residues. Germline values: CDR1 MGHRA, CDR2 YSYEKL. This chain's CDR3 is CASSQDGGVQETQYF. CDR3 DNA sequence: TGCGCCAGCAGCCAAGATGGCGGGGTTCAAGAGACCCAGTACTTC.

The rearrangement joins TRBV4-3 to TRBJ1-4; a possible D gene is TRBD1 (5 bases). Germline V gene lookup returns CDR1 LGHNA and CDR2 YSLEER. This CDR3 region has 16 residues. Trimming left V 4 bases short and J 7 bases short, with 19 bases between. This CDR3 reads CASSRKQGSQGEKLFF. The CDR3 DNA reads as TGCGCCAGCAGCCGTAAGCAGGGCAGCCAGGGTGAAAAACTGTTTTTT.

The chain joins TRBV12-3 or TRBV12-4 to TRBJ2-5, with D perhaps matching TRBD2 (5 bases). V was cut by 2 bases and J by 9 bases, with 22 bases left in between. This CDR3 contains 16 residues. In nucleotides, the CDR3 is TGTGCCAGCAGTTTACGAGGGAATGTCGCTACGGCGGCCCAGTACTTC. It codes for CASSLRGNVATAAQYF.

The chain joins TRBV6-5 to TRBJ2-7, with D possibly being TRBD1 (5 bases). The CDR3 totals 14 residues. The germline gives CDR1 MNHEY, CDR2 SVGAGI. V was trimmed by 0 bases and J by 5 bases, leaving 11 bases between them. The CDR3 DNA reads as TGTGCCAGCAGTTACTCGACCCAGGGCGACGAGCAGTACTTC. Its protein is CASSYSTQGDEQYF.

Regarding this clonotype: A read error may explain this, as a much larger clone is one base away. The rearrangement uses TRBV10-3 and TRBJ2-6, with a possible D match to TRBD2 (6 bases). Trimming shortened V by 4 bases and J by 3 bases, and 13 bases separated the two germline ends. This CDR3 spans 16 amino acids. The germline V gene encodes CDR1 ENHRY and CDR2 SYGVKD. The CDR3 sequence is CAISGTGGDGANVLTF. The CDR3 DNA reads as TGTGCCATCAGTGGAACAGGAGGGGATGGGGCCAACGTCCTGACTTTC.

The CDR3 coding sequence is TGCAGCGGCCTCATACAGGGAGCATACAATGAGCAGTTCTTC. It translates to CSGLIQGAYNEQFF. V usage is TRBV29-1 and J usage is TRBJ2-1; the D gene is possibly TRBD1 (6 bases). The CDR3 length is 14 residues. CDR1 and CDR2 from the germline V gene are SQVTM and ANQGSEA. Trimming stripped 7 bases from V and 4 bases from J, with 17 bases between.

The J gene is TRBJ2-2, the V gene TRBV24-1; D not certain. V lost 4 bases to trimming and J lost 6 bases, with 8 bases between them. Germline CDR1 KGHDR, CDR2 SFDVKD. This CDR3 is 13 amino acids long. Here the CDR3 DNA reads TGTGCCACCAGTGAGGGAAGGCCCGGGGAGCTGTTTTTT. It yields the protein CATSEGRPGELFF.

This clonotype was seen a few times. The chain is built from TRBV6-2 or TRBV6-3 and TRBJ1-1; 8 nucleotides agree with TRBD1. Looked up from germline, CDR1 is MNHEY and CDR2 is SVGEGT. CDR3 length equals 15 residues. Losses at the gene ends were 5 bases for V and 1 base for J; bases not matched to a gene: 6. The CDR3 bases are TGTGCCAGCAGTGACGGACAGGGTACGAACACTGAAGCTTTCTTT. Protein: CASSDGQGTNTEAFF.

This clonotype was detected only a few times. The chain is built from TRBV12-3 or TRBV12-4 and TRBJ2-7; perhaps TRBD2 as D (5 bases). There are 14 residues in the CDR3. V dropped 4 bases and J dropped 1 base, with 11 bases sitting between them. This chain's CDR3 is CASSSSSKSYEQYF. CDR3 coding DNA: TGTGCCAGCAGTTCCTCTAGCAAGTCCTACGAGCAGTACTTC.

The chain carries TRBV7-6 and TRBJ1-1; D ambiguous. V lost 1 base, J lost 8 bases, and 14 bases lay in between. The V gene's germline CDR1 is SGHVS and CDR2 FNYEAQ. The CDR3 totals 14 residues. CDR3 nucleotide sequence: TGTGCCAGCAGCTTAGGTACGCAGATTGGGGAAGCTTTCTTT. Its protein is CASSLGTQIGEAFF.

V usage is TRBV15 and J usage is TRBJ1-5; D ambiguous. CDR3 length equals 17 residues. Trimming removed 2 bases at V and 3 bases at J, with 17 bases between. CDR1 and CDR2 (germline): LNHNV, YYDKDF (reference sequence). As DNA, the CDR3 is TGTGCCACCAGCAGATTTTCAGGCGGCACTTCCAATCAGCCCCAGCATTTT. This translates into CATSRFSGGTSNQPQHF. Together with reference TRBV15 and TRBJ1-5, the CDR3 gives the full variable domain: DAMVIQNPRYQVTQFGKPVTLSCSQTLNHNVMYWYQQKSSQAPKLLFHYYDKDFNNEADTPDNFQSRRPNTSFCFLDIRSPGLGDTAMYLCATSRFSGGTSNQPQHFGDGTRLSIL.

The chain combines TRBV5-4 with TRBJ2-2; the D call may be TRBD1 or TRBD2 (6 bases each). V lost 4 bases and J 5 bases, leaving 15 bases between the germline ends. CDR3 length: 15 amino acids. Per germline, CDR1 SGHNT and CDR2 YYREEE (reference sequence). The CDR3 region has the DNA TGTGCCAGCAGCCACCGAGAGGGGGGAACCGGGGAGCTGTTTTTT. Translation: CASSHREGGTGELFF.

This clonotype was recorded only once. A read error may produce the germline difference seen at one junction end. The genes are TRBV7-9 and TRBJ2-3; no clear D. The CDR3 totals 15 residues. The V gene's germline CDR1 is SEHNR and CDR2 FQNEAQ (reference sequence). The CDR3 coding sequence is TGTGCCAGCAGCTTAACCGCCTTATACACAGATCCGCAGTATTTT. Amino acids: CASSLTALYTDPQYF.

CDR3 protein: CASSAGGGPGNEQFF. The CDR3 DNA reads as TGTGCCAGCAGCGCTGGGGGAGGGCCGGGCAATGAGCAGTTCTTC. V is TRBV2 and J is TRBJ2-1; 7 positions agree with TRBD2. Germline CDR1 reads SNHLY; CDR2 reads FYNNEI. Unmatched junction bases numbered 11, after V lost 6 bases and J lost 6 bases. The length of the CDR3 is 15 residues.

The chain carries TRBV7-3 and TRBJ2-5; TRBD1 agrees at 7 bases. Germline lookup yields CDR1 SGHTA and CDR2 FQGTGA. The V segment lost 5 bases and the J segment 10 bases; nucleotides outside the gene matches: 13. The CDR3 consists of 14 residues. The CDR3 here is CASSMYGTVGSQYF. Written as DNA, the CDR3 is TGTGCCAGCAGCATGTACGGGACAGTGGGGAGCCAGTACTTC.